Reported below is one TCR beta chain. V shed 4 bases, J shed 0 bases, and the junction held 4 bases outside the gene matches. In germline, CDR1 is SGHRS, CDR2 YFSETQ. This CDR3 contains 16 residues. These data belong to a study of CD8+ T cells in alopecia areata. Sequencing relied on a cDNA template that was reverse transcribed from extracted RNA. The assay was immunoSEQ multiplex PCR, and TCRdb's table has in-frame clones only and misses some. Of about 130,000 clones listed, 50% to 60% were seen once; the top ten hold about 4.9%. The J gene is TRBJ2-5, the V gene TRBV5-1; 12 nucleotides match TRBD2. This TCR was recovered from a human donor with alopecia areata. Sequenced material: CD4+ T cells sorted from blood, taken at week 0. The CDR3 region has the DNA TGCGCCAGCAGCCCGGGGACTAGCGGGTACCAAGAGACCCAGTACTTC. It codes for CASSPGTSGYQETQYF.